Listed here are 8 T cell receptor beta chains from one sample, sequenced in a study of T cells after yellow fever vaccination. TCRdb independently ran MiXCR on the 5' RACE reads; one entry per CDR3 protein. The data contain 95,000 to 100,000 distinct CDR3 sequences, around 5.8% of them singletons. The sample in question was CD8+ T cells sorted from PBMCs, obtained 10 days after the yellow fever booster vaccination. The receptors shown here come from a man aged 18-30 years who received the YFV17D yellow fever vaccine.

This clonotype has more than one count but fewer than ten. V and J are TRBV19 and TRBJ1-1; D is unclear. V gave up 6 bases and J gave up 1 base, with 9 bases separating them. The CDR3 contains 13 residues. Germline V gene lookup returns CDR1 LNHDA and CDR2 SQIVND (reference sequence). The CDR3 reads CASRLWGNTEAFF. DNA for the CDR3: TGTGCCAGTAGGCTCTGGGGGAACACTGAAGCTTTCTTT.

This chain joins TRBV6-6 and TRBJ2-1; the D gene is possibly TRBD2 (5 bases). V dropped 2 bases and J dropped 0 bases, with 8 bases sitting between them. The CDR3 extends over 15 amino acids. Germline V gene lookup returns CDR1 MNHNY and CDR2 SVGAGI (reference sequence). The CDR3 DNA follows: TGTGCCAGCAGTTACCGAGGGAGCTCCTACAATGAGCAGTTCTTC. This sequence encodes CASSYRGSSYNEQFF.

This clonotype was found many times. The chain employs TRBV7-8 and TRBJ2-3; D remains ambiguous. The CDR3 length is 16 residues. The germline CDR1 and CDR2 sequences are SGHVS and FQNEAQ. V shed 5 bases and J shed 0 bases, with 15 bases lying between them. The CDR3 loop reads CASSPSRAFSTDTQYF. The CDR3 DNA follows: TGTGCCAGCAGCCCCAGCCGGGCATTTAGCACAGATACGCAGTATTTT.

This rearrangement joins TRBV4-1 to TRBJ2-5, with D unclear. This CDR3 has 12 amino acids. V shed 5 bases and J shed 5 bases, with 9 bases lying between them. The germline V gene has CDR1 MGHRA and CDR2 YSYEKL. CDR3 amino acids: CASSNGVETQYF. The CDR3 DNA reads as TGCGCCAGCAGCAATGGAGTCGAGACCCAGTACTTC.

This clonotype was picked up a small number of times. As DNA, the CDR3 is TGTGCCAGCAGCTTAGGCAGGGGGGGGCAAGAGACCCAGTACTTC. It codes for CASSLGRGGQETQYF. This sequence joins TRBV11-2 and TRBJ2-5; D might be TRBD1 or TRBD2, each matching 7 bases. CDR3 length: 15 residues. The germline V and J ends were trimmed by 1 base and 2 bases, with 11 bases remaining between them. Germline-derived CDR1 and CDR2 are SGHAT and FQNNGV.

At least ten counts were recorded for this clonotype. V and J are TRBV6-5 and TRBJ2-1; 8 nucleotides agree with TRBD2. Germline V CDR1 and CDR2: MNHEY, SVGAGI. The CDR3 has 16 residues. V shed 2 bases and J 2 bases; nucleotides not matched to a gene: 5. Here the CDR3 DNA reads TGTGCCAGCAGTTACATCGGGGGGGCACCCTACAATGAGCAGTTCTTC. It yields the protein CASSYIGGAPYNEQFF.

This clonotype was seen only a few times. This sequence joins TRBV4-3 and TRBJ2-1; D not resolved. In germline, CDR1 is LGHNA, CDR2 YSLEER. CDR3 length: 18 amino acids. Between the trimmed V and J ends, which lost 1 base and 2 bases, there was a span of 18 bases. CDR3 residues: CASSQGPWKRRTYNEQFF. For the CDR3, the DNA is TGCGCCAGCAGCCAAGGCCCCTGGAAACGCCGAACCTACAATGAGCAGTTCTTC.

This clonotype was observed many times. The rearrangement joins TRBV6-2 or TRBV6-3 to TRBJ2-2; D is perhaps TRBD2 (5 bases). The CDR3 is 15 amino acids. V was shortened by 7 bases and J by 5 bases, with 17 bases between the two germline ends. Germline loops: CDR1 MNHEY, CDR2 SVGEGT. CDR3 nucleotides: TGTGCCAGCAAAAGTTCGGACTTTGGGACCGGGGAGCTGTTTTTT. This translates into CASKSSDFGTGELFF.